A single sample is the source of the 10 T cell receptor beta chains below, sequenced in a study of blood T cell repertoires in COVID-19. The repertoire was sequenced with immunoSEQ multiplex PCR; TCRdb's copy has only in-frame clones and lacks some. The sample has under 350,000 clones, 86% seen once; the top ten hold about 4.2%. Sequenced sample: PBMCs or T cells enriched from blood (not recorded which). These receptors originate from a woman between 40 and 50 years old with acute COVID-19.

V is TRBV3-1 (or the pseudogene TRBV3-2) and J is TRBJ1-4; maybe TRBD1 (5 bases). V shed 3 bases and J shed 2 bases, with 10 bases lying between them. CDR3 length: 15 residues. CDR1 is LGHDT and CDR2 is YNNKEL in the germline V gene (reference sequence). CDR3: CASSQFRGTNEKLFF. The CDR3 coding sequence is TGTGCCAGCAGCCAGTTCCGGGGGACTAATGAAAAACTGTTTTTT.

The chain couples TRBV7-8 to TRBJ1-3; D perhaps matches TRBD1 (6 bases). CDR1 and CDR2 (germline): SGHVS, FQNEAQ. Trimming stripped 4 bases from V and 2 bases from J, with 18 bases between. This CDR3 has 17 residues. CDR3 sequence reads: CASSYDLTGKAGNTIYF. The CDR3 DNA reads as TGTGCCAGCAGCTACGACCTAACAGGGAAGGCTGGAAACACCATATATTTT.

This clone was found a few times. The CDR3 DNA is TGCGCCAGCAGCTACCTCTCCGGGAGTGCAGGGAACACTGAAGCTTTCTTT. Protein sequence: CASSYLSGSAGNTEAFF. This sequence joins TRBV5-1 and TRBJ1-1; D gene uncertain. CDR1 and CDR2 (germline): SGHRS, YFSETQ. CDR3 length: 17 residues. The V end lost 3 bases, the J end lost 1 base, and 19 bases lay between the germline ends.

J is TRBJ2-1 and V is TRBV6-6, with 12 bases fitting TRBD2. Trimming removed 5 bases from V and 15 bases from J; junction bases left unmatched: 5. CDR1 and CDR2 from the germline V gene are MNHNY and SVGAGI (reference sequence). The length of the CDR3 is 12 residues. Here the CDR3 DNA reads TGTGCCAGCAGTACTACTAGCGGGAGGCGGTTCTTC. Protein sequence: CASSTTSGRRFF.

The chain carries TRBV2 and TRBJ1-4; tentative D call: TRBD1 (5 bases). Looked up from germline, CDR1 is SNHLY and CDR2 is FYNNEI. Trimming took 3 bases from V and 7 from J, leaving 15 bases between them. The CDR3 sequence is 15 residues long. The CDR3 is CASSESGVSSEKLFF. CDR3 sequence (DNA): TGTGCCAGCAGTGAGTCGGGGGTTAGTTCTGAAAAACTGTTTTTT.

The chain has TRBV7-9 and TRBJ2-6; 7 nucleotides match TRBD1. CDR1 is SEHNR and CDR2 is FQNEAQ in the germline V gene (reference sequence). V shed 7 bases and J 0 bases; nucleotides not matched to a gene: 9. The CDR3 is made up of 17 amino acids. The CDR3 loop is CASTPGTARSGANVLTF. Written as DNA, the CDR3 is TGTGCCAGCACCCCTGGGACAGCCCGCTCTGGGGCCAACGTCCTGACTTTC.

V gene TRBV19 combines with J gene TRBJ1-4; 8 bases line up with TRBD1. CDR1 and CDR2 (germline): LNHDA, SQIVND (reference sequence). The CDR3 sequence is 15 residues long. V lost 5 bases and J lost 4; bases outside the gene matches: 6. For the CDR3, the DNA is TGTGCCAGTAGTCTTCGGACAGGGAGTAATGAAAAACTGTTTTTT. Translating it yields CASSLRTGSNEKLFF. Full variable domain (rest looked up from reference TRBV19 and TRBJ1-4): DGGITQSPKYLFRKEGQNVTLSCEQNLNHDAMYWYRQDPGQGLRLIYYSQIVNDFQKGDIAEGYSVSREKKESFPLTVTSAQKNPTAFYLCASSLRTGSNEKLFFGSGTQLSVL.

This chain links TRBV13 with TRBJ1-6; D not certain. The CDR3 spans 16 residues. The germline gives CDR1 PRHDT, CDR2 FYEKMQ (reference sequence). V was pared by 0 bases and J by 6 bases, with 12 bases between. The CDR3 region has the DNA TGTGCCAGCAGCTTAGGCCTAGGGAGCGTTAATTCACCCCTCCACTTT. It translates to CASSLGLGSVNSPLHF.

V gene TRBV11-3 combines with J gene TRBJ2-1, with 13 nucleotides matching TRBD2. This CDR3 is 17 amino acids long. The germline V gene has CDR1 SGHNT and CDR2 YENEEA. V gave up 5 bases and J gave up 0 bases; unmatched junction bases: 4. This CDR3 reads CASSPGLAGTSYNEQFF. The CDR3 nucleotides are TGTGCCAGCAGCCCGGGACTAGCGGGGACCTCCTACAATGAGCAGTTCTTC.

This clone has only one observation. This chain uses TRBV19 with TRBJ1-1; 7 nucleotides agree with TRBD1. Germline V gives CDR1 LNHDA, CDR2 SQIVND (reference sequence). Unmatched junction bases numbered 8, after V lost 1 base and J lost 9 bases. This CDR3 contains 14 residues. Here the CDR3 reads CASSIVWRDSKAFF. CDR3 sequence (DNA): TGTGCCAGTAGTATAGTTTGGCGGGACAGCAAAGCTTTCTTT.